Following are 25 T cell receptor delta chains from one sample sequenced in a study of gamma-delta T cells after stem cell transplantation. TCRdb reprocessed the RT-PCR reads through CATT. The top ten clones hold about two thirds of a sample with about 14,000 delta-chain clones, 9.4% of them seen once. Sequencing was done on a sample of gamma-delta T cells. Receptors were obtained from a human donor. It is not recorded whose cells these are; they may come from a transplant donor.

This clone was seen a few times. This DNA's translation differs at residue 20 from TCRdb's protein, which comes from a much larger clone; a read error is likely, and the protein shown is translated from the DNA. V and J are TRDV1 and TRDJ1, with D perhaps TRDD2 or TRDD3 (5 bases each). Germline loops: CDR1 TSWWSYY, CDR2 QGS. This CDR3 contains 22 residues. The CDR3 coding sequence is TGTGCTCTTGGGGAACCCCTTTTTCCCCTCCGGGATTCCTCCCCGTACACCGATAAACACATCTTT. It is translated as CALGEPLFPLRDSSPYTDKHIF.

This clone was seen a handful of times. This DNA's translation differs at residue 5 from TCRdb's protein, which comes from a much larger clone; a read error is likely, and the protein shown is translated from the DNA. This chain joins TRDV2 and TRDJ1; 12 nucleotides align to TRDD3. CDR1 and CDR2 (germline): GEAIGNYY, EKD. Trimming cost V 3 bases and J 0 bases; bases outside gene matches: 22. The CDR3 is made up of 22 amino acids. The CDR3 bases are TGTGCCTGTGACTCGGTGGGAACTGGGGGATACACTCACTCAGAGTACACCGATAAACTCATCTTT. Translated, it gives CACDSVGTGGYTHSEYTDKLIF.

This clone has just a few counts. The TCRdb protein, from a much larger clone, departs from this DNA's translation at residue 8, likely by read error; the protein shown derives from the DNA. V and J are TRDV2 and TRDJ1; 8 nucleotides align to TRDD3. The CDR3 spans 15 residues. CDR1 and CDR2 from the germline V gene are GEAIGNYY and EKD. After removal of 4 bases from V and 3 bases from J, the junction contained 9 bases not matched to a gene. CDR3 protein: CACDLLGGTADKLIF. The CDR3, as DNA: TGTGCCTGTGATCTACTGGGGGGTACGGCCGATAAACTCATCTTT.

By its share, this clone is medium-sized (0.01 to 0.1%). Other nucleotide sequences in the sample specify the same CDR3. The rearrangement links TRDV2 to TRDJ1; 7 bases match TRDD3. This CDR3 is built from 20 residues. Per germline, CDR1 GEAIGNYY and CDR2 EKD. V dropped 2 bases and J dropped 0; count of bases not matched to a gene: 20. CDR3: CACDSLRSSSLGAYTDKLIF. The CDR3, as DNA: TGTGCCTGTGACAGCCTACGCTCATCTTCCCTGGGGGCGTACACCGATAAACTCATCTTT.

Note on this clone: A much larger clone sits a single nucleotide away, making a read error possible. The same CDR3 can be traced to other DNA sequences in this sample. The chain couples TRDV1 to TRDJ1, with 7 nucleotides matching TRDD3. This CDR3 comprises 22 residues. Germline V gene data show CDR1 as TSWWSYY and CDR2 as QGS. CDR3 protein: CALGELASPWRGYGTLTDKLIF. The CDR3 DNA reads TGCGCTCTTGGGGAACTAGCGTCCCCTTGGCGGGGATATGGGACCCTAACCGATAAACTCATCTTT.

This clone was picked up a small number of times. The CDR3 nucleotides read TGTGCCTGTGACACTAGCAGAAGGGCCACTGGGACCACGAACACCGATAAACTCATCTTT. Protein sequence: CACDTSRRATGTTNTDKLIF. V and J are TRDV2 and TRDJ1; TRDD3 is a possible D gene (6 bases). Germline CDR1 is GEAIGNYY and CDR2 is EKD. V lost 1 base and J lost 0, with 26 bases in between. The CDR3 spans 20 residues.

V gene TRDV2 combines with J gene TRDJ1, with D possibly matching TRDD3 (6 bases). The DNA matches TRDJ2 better at its end, which makes the J call doubtful. Germline-derived CDR1 and CDR2 are GEAIGNYY and EKD. CDR3 size: 18 residues. CDR3 loop: CACDIVGVPLSYTDQLFF. CDR3 nucleotide sequence: TGTGCCTGTGACATAGTGGGGGTTCCGCTCTCTTACACCGATCAACTCTTCTTT.

On this clone: A read error likely explains why the TCRdb protein, taken from a much larger clone, differs from this DNA's translation at residue 8; the protein shown is translated from the DNA. The chain is built from TRDV2 and TRDJ1, with TRDD3 as a possible D gene (6 bases). Germline V gene sequence: CDR1 GEAIGNYY, CDR2 EKD. Between the trimmed V and J ends, which lost 3 bases and 3 bases, there was a span of 16 bases. This CDR3 comprises 15 residues. This chain's CDR3 is CACDAMGGRPDKLIF. CDR3 in DNA: TGTGCCTGTGACGCGATGGGGGGTCGGCCCGATAAACTCATCTTT.

This clone was seen only a few times. The chain links TRDV3 to TRDJ1; 9 nucleotides match TRDD3. The CDR3 is made up of 17 amino acids. Looked up from germline, CDR1 is TVYSNPD and CDR2 is GDNSRS (reference sequence). The junction had 15 bases not matched to a gene; V was cut back by 4 bases and J by 0 bases. The CDR3 nucleotides read TGTGCCTGTAGTGACCTACGGGGGGATACCAACACCGATAAACTCATCTTT. The encoded protein is CACSDLRGDTNTDKLIF.

This clone was picked up a small number of times. At one end the junction does not follow the germline gene, possibly because of a read error. The chain links TRDV2 to TRDJ3, with D possibly matching TRDD3 (5 bases). This CDR3 comprises 20 residues. Germline loops: CDR1 GEAIGNYY, CDR2 EKD. Written as DNA, the CDR3 is TGTGCCTGTGACAAACCGGAGGGGACTTTCAGCTCCTGTGACACCCGACAGATGTTTTTC. Protein: CACDKPEGTFSSCDTRQMFF.

Turning to this clone: TCRdb's entry gives the protein of a much larger clone, which mismatches this DNA's translation at residue 3, likely from a read error; the protein reported here is translated from the DNA. This sequence joins TRDV2 and TRDJ1; TRDD3 is a possible D gene (6 bases). CDR1 is GEAIGNYY and CDR2 is EKD in the germline V gene. This CDR3 is built from 19 residues. Here the CDR3 DNA reads TGTGCCCGTGACAACCTGGTGGGGGGGACCCGCTCGTACACCGATAAACTCATCTTT. Its protein product is CARDNLVGGTRSYTDKLIF.

The sample holds a few counts of this clone. The likely explanation is a read error, given a far larger clone one base away. This sample also contains other DNA sequences that code for the same CDR3. This chain connects TRDV2 to TRDJ1; D gene uncertain. The CDR3 has 15 amino acids. Per the germline V gene, CDR1 is GEAIGNYY and CDR2 is EKD. V was pared by 3 bases and J by 0 bases, with 13 bases between. The CDR3 region is CACDPVSTNTDKLIF. In DNA form, the CDR3 reads TGTGCCTGTGACCCGGTTTCTACCAACACCGATAAACTCATCTTT.

This chain joins TRDV1 and TRDJ1; TRDD2 might be the D (6 bases). CDR3 length: 17 residues. Trimming took 9 bases from V and 3 from J, leaving 26 bases between them. Germline CDR1 is TSWWSYY and CDR2 is QGS. CDR3 sequence reads: CALPGDGSFLGADKLIF. The CDR3 nucleotides are TGTGCTCTGCCAGGGGACGGAAGCTTCCTTGGGGCCGATAAACTCATCTTT.

About this clone itself: One end of the junction fails to match germline, which may point to a read error. Different DNA sequences within this sample yield the same CDR3. The chain has TRDV2 and TRDJ3; D gene ambiguous. Germline CDR1 is GEAIGNYY and CDR2 is EKD. The CDR3 is made up of 18 amino acids. The CDR3 DNA sequence: TGTGCCTGTGACACTGGCCATGGGCACTCCTGTTACACCCTACAGATGTTTTTC. Amino acids: CACDTGHGHSCYTLQMFF.

This clone was seen a few times. The protein that TCRdb holds for this DNA derives from a much larger clone and differs from the translated DNA at residue 14, which likely indicates a read error; the protein shown here is translated from the DNA. The V gene is TRDV1, the J gene TRDJ1; 12 bases fit TRDD3. The trim removed 2 bases at V and 3 bases at J, leaving 43 bases unmatched. The CDR3 runs to 29 residues. Germline values: CDR1 TSWWSYY, CDR2 QGS. CDR3 coding DNA: TGTGCTCTTGGGGAAAACGAATCTTTCCTACTTGGGGAGCAGTACTGGGGGATACTGAGGAACTGGCGTTCCGATAAACTCATCTTT. Amino acid sequence: CALGENESFLLGEQYWGILRNWRSDKLIF.

Details on this clone: Given a far larger clone just one base away, this is likely a sequencing read error. The DNA for the CDR3 is TGTGCTGTTGGGGAACTAGTCCGTTCGCCAGGCCCTTTCCTACCTACCGTACTGGACCCTTACACCGATAAACTCATCTTT. Protein: CAVGELVRSPGPFLPTVLDPYTDKLIF. The chain is built from TRDV1 and TRDJ1; 7 bases are a match to TRDD2. The CDR3 length is 27 residues. Germline loops: CDR1 TSWWSYY, CDR2 QGS.

This clone was seen many times. TCRdb's protein, taken from a much larger clone, differs from this DNA's translation at residue 7, likely owing to a read error; the protein displayed comes from the DNA. The chain joins TRDV2 to TRDJ1; no clear D. CDR3 length: 16 amino acids. The V end lost 2 bases, the J end lost 0 bases, and 15 bases lay between the germline ends. From germline, CDR1 is GEAIGNYY and CDR2 EKD. The CDR3 DNA follows: TGTGCCTGTGACATTTTGGTGGATCTTTACACCGATAAACTCATCTTT. It specifies CACDILVDLYTDKLIF.

To note about this clone: TCRdb attributes to this sequence the protein of a much larger clone, which differs from the DNA translation at residue 7; a read error is likely, and the protein displayed is translated from the DNA. The gene calls are TRDV2 and TRDJ3; D gene uncertain. Germline CDR1 GEAIGNYY, CDR2 EKD. The CDR3 extends over 18 amino acids. V dropped 0 bases and J dropped 0 bases, with 11 bases sitting between them. The CDR3 protein is CACDTGLTNSWDTRQMFF. The CDR3 nucleotides read TGTGCCTGTGACACCGGGCTGACGAACTCCTGGGACACCCGACAGATGTTTTTC.

As regards this clone: This DNA's translation and the protein TCRdb lists, from a much larger clone, do not match at residues 7 and 11, likely due to a read error; the protein shown is translated from the DNA. The gene calls are TRDV2 and TRDJ1; 12 bases align to TRDD3. Germline trimming cut 3 bases from V and 1 base from J; bases unmatched to any gene: 8. This CDR3 has 17 residues. CDR1 is GEAIGNYY and CDR2 is EKD in the germline V gene. CDR3: CACDSLLGDTGTDKLIF. Written as DNA, the CDR3 is TGTGCCTGTGACTCTCTCCTGGGGGATACGGGCACCGATAAACTCATCTTT.

J is TRDJ3 and V is TRDV2; D may be TRDD1 (5 bases). Per the germline V gene, CDR1 is GEAIGNYY and CDR2 is EKD. The CDR3 totals 20 residues. The V and J ends lost 0 bases and 18 bases respectively, with 35 bases between them. The CDR3 sequence: CACDTPHSGTRSCDHRPMFF. In nucleotides, the CDR3 is TGTGCCTGTGACACCCCGCATAGTGGGACGAGGTCCTGTGACCACCGCCCGATGTTTTTC.

A word on this clone: At one end the junction does not follow the germline gene, possibly because of a read error. This chain connects TRDV2 to TRDJ3; TRDD2 is a possible D gene (6 bases). CDR1 and CDR2 (germline): GEAIGNYY, EKD. CDR3 size: 18 residues. The CDR3 DNA follows: TGTGCCTGTGACACCGCCCCGACCACTTCCTGGTACACGCGACAGATGTTTTTC. Translation: CACDTAPTTSWYTRQMFF.

This clone was observed a few times. TCRdb attributes to this sequence the protein of a much larger clone, which differs from the DNA translation at residues 7 and 15; a read error is likely, and the protein displayed is translated from the DNA. V usage is TRDV2 and J usage is TRDJ1, with 10 bases lining up with TRDD3. Trimming took 0 bases from V and 1 from J; bases not matched to a gene: 19. The CDR3 totals 21 residues. Germline V CDR1 and CDR2: GEAIGNYY, EKD. CDR3 residues: CACDTVIGGYNGTSCTDKLIF. The CDR3 DNA sequence: TGTGCCTGTGACACCGTCATTGGGGGATACAACGGGACTTCGTGCACCGATAAACTCATCTTT.

This clone was detected many times. TCRdb pairs this DNA with a much larger clone's protein that differs at residue 16, likely a read error; the protein shown was translated from the DNA. Other DNA variants within this sample encode the same CDR3. The V gene is TRDV2, the J gene TRDJ1; weak D call: TRDD3 (5 bases). The germline CDR1 and CDR2 sequences are GEAIGNYY and EKD. This CDR3 spans 19 amino acids. The CDR3 spells CACDTLRGTGSLSTDNLIF. The CDR3 coding sequence is TGTGCCTGTGACACCCTACGAGGGACTGGTTCCCTTTCCACCGATAACCTCATCTTT.

Points on this clone: The protein that TCRdb holds for this DNA derives from a much larger clone and differs from the translated DNA at residue 8, which likely indicates a read error; the protein shown here is translated from the DNA. This chain links TRDV2 with TRDJ1; 7 nucleotides agree with TRDD3. The J segment lost 3 bases and the V segment lost 0 bases, leaving 21 bases of the junction unmatched. The V gene's germline CDR1 is GEAIGNYY and CDR2 EKD. CDR3 length: 20 amino acids. The CDR3: CACDTVSWRLGTLMADKLIF. The CDR3 DNA reads as TGTGCCTGTGACACCGTTAGTTGGCGACTGGGGACGCTAATGGCCGATAAACTCATCTTT.

The table lists this clone with many counts. This likely traces to a read error, being one base from a far larger clone. The chain joins TRDV2 to TRDJ1, with D maybe TRDD3 (6 bases). V dropped 2 bases and J dropped 3 bases, with 15 bases sitting between them. The CDR3 sequence is 15 residues long. Germline loops: CDR1 GEAIGNYY, CDR2 EKD. The CDR3 bases are TGTGCCTGTGACATAGGCCGGGGGACACCCGATAAACTCATCTTT. Protein: CACDIGRGTPDKLIF.